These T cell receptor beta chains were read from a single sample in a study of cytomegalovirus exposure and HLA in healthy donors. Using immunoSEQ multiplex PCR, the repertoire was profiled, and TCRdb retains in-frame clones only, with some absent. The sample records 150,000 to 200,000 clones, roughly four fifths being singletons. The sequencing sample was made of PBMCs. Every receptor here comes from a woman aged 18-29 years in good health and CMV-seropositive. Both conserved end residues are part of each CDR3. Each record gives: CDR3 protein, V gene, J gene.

CASSNRDRGTQETQYF	TRBV5-1	TRBJ2-5
CASSPPHAGGGNEQFF	TRBV19	TRBJ2-1
CAWSVIGVGETQYF	TRBV30	TRBJ2-5
CASSREQGAWSYNSPLHF	TRBV5-5	TRBJ1-6
CASGKAQGRNTEAFF	TRBV12-5	TRBJ1-1
CASSGSQFF	TRBV6-4	TRBJ2-1
CASSQARRVEGNTIYF	TRBV4-1	TRBJ1-3
CASSVDRRYGYTF	TRBV6-1	TRBJ1-2
CASSEKETYNSPLHF	TRBV6-1	TRBJ1-6
CASSGDSTYGYTF	TRBV6-1	TRBJ1-2
CAIEGDSYGYTF	TRBV10-3	TRBJ1-2
CASSQGLEAFF	TRBV4-2	TRBJ1-1
CASSQGHGDSGANVLTF	TRBV18	TRBJ2-6
CASSGRGPGSNTGELFF	TRBV9	TRBJ2-2
CASRERGLNSPLHF	TRBV6-1	TRBJ1-6
CASSSGSEGANSPLHF	TRBV7-9	TRBJ1-6
CASTRGGTGEYTF	TRBV6-6	TRBJ1-2
CASSMGQTDTQYF	TRBV19	TRBJ2-3
CASSSGTGNYGYTF	TRBV5-4	TRBJ1-2
CASSSGQGGNTIYF	TRBV5-1	TRBJ1-3
CASIFLPRGTEAFF	TRBV5-4	TRBJ1-1
CASSPRLAGVNEQFF	TRBV7-3	TRBJ2-1
CASSQGDRLSTEAFF	TRBV14	TRBJ1-1
CASSARGRRDNSPLHF	TRBV23-1	TRBJ1-6
CASSLGANYGYTF	TRBV7-2	TRBJ1-2
CAWSALEGYEQPQHF	TRBV30	TRBJ1-5
CASSPRTGGSGDTQYF	TRBV7-8	TRBJ2-3
CASSYRDRAYEQYF	TRBV6-5	TRBJ2-7
CASSDTGASEAFF	TRBV10-2	TRBJ1-1
CASSESGYPVPYEQYF	TRBV2	TRBJ2-7
CSSSSSGTRMQETQYF	TRBV7-9	TRBJ2-5
CASSDGAAGVEAFF	TRBV10-2	TRBJ1-1
CASSLGVGDTQYF	TRBV5-1	TRBJ2-3
CASSPMGGGGETQYF	TRBV5-1	TRBJ2-5
CASSIGDSNNSPLHF	TRBV19	TRBJ1-6
CASSLLGTDTGELFF	TRBV6-5	TRBJ2-2
CASGLAMGGTGKNQPQHF	TRBV12-5	TRBJ1-5
CASSPPGTGLTEAFF	TRBV18	TRBJ1-1
CASSYQRGNEQFF	TRBV7-2	TRBJ2-1
CASSLVDWGQGLSSGANVLTF	TRBV5-1	TRBJ2-6
CASSLGSGEGFEQYF	TRBV5-4	TRBJ2-7
CASSTTGNTEAFF	TRBV19	TRBJ1-1
CASSLGLTSNRETQYF	TRBV11-2	TRBJ2-5
CASRELATNVLTF	TRBV27	TRBJ2-6
CASSLHQGSFGYTF	TRBV11-2	TRBJ1-2
CASSLFGQGETGELFF	TRBV5-4	TRBJ2-2
CASSIVPGRGYTF	TRBV19	TRBJ1-2
CASTQMNTEAFF	TRBV5-6	TRBJ1-1
CASSLGTRNTEAFF	TRBV4-2	TRBJ1-1
CASTLGQTYGYTF	TRBV5-1	TRBJ1-2
CASSVSVRITDTQYF	TRBV2	TRBJ2-3